Included here is one T cell receptor (beta chain) sequence, with context. Its cognate antigen is unknown. This entry comes from a study of cytomegalovirus exposure and HLA in healthy donors. General study points: In vitro confirmation showed three CMV-associated chains to be CMV antigen specific.

This CDR3 contains 10 residues. CDR1 is GTSNPN, CDR2 SVGIG, per germline (reference sequence). The ends were cut back, 3 bases at V and 11 bases at J, with 10 bases in the middle. TCRdb's table, derived via immunoSEQ multiplex PCR, lists solely in-frame clones and lacks some. The repertoire holds tens of thousands of clones, with more than 85% as singletons. The specimen was PBMCs. V gene TRBV30 combines with J gene TRBJ1-1; D not certain. The receptor was isolated from a woman in her thirties in good health and CMV-seronegative. The chain's CDR3 is CAWSLSRAFF. As DNA, the CDR3 is TGTGCCTGGAGCCTCAGCAGGGCTTTCTTT.